The 27 T cell receptor beta chains reported below all come from one sample, sequenced in a study of CXCR3-negative and CXCR3-positive naive CD8 T cells. 5' RACE that incorporated UMI labels was used to prepare the TRB cDNA libraries. TCRdb reprocessed the 5' RACE reads, keeping one entry per CDR3 protein, no DNA. This sample lists about 46,000 distinct CDR3 sequences; its ten largest clones have roughly 2.3%. The sample comprised naive CXCR3- CD8+ T cells from blood. Subset reported: CD45RO-CCR7+CD27+CD95- naive CD8+ T cells lacking CXCR3 (TNR3-). The receptors come from a human donor in good health. Some clones in this sample may be carry-over from other donors' samples.

V is TRBV23-1 and J is TRBJ2-5; TCRdb selects TRBD1, and the lack of DNA leaves this call unchecked. TRBV23-1 qualifies as an ORF whose function is uncertain. This CDR3 contains 18 residues. CDR3 in amino acids: CARSSGRGRHLQQETQYF.

This chain uses TRBV5-1 with TRBJ2-7; the D call from TCRdb, TRBD2, cannot be confirmed without DNA. The CDR3 has 15 amino acids. CDR1 is SGHRS and CDR2 is YFSETQ in the germline V gene. The CDR3 is CASSSGTSGSYEQYF.

The V and J genes are TRBV28 and TRBJ2-7; TCRdb names TRBD1, which stays unverified in the absence of DNA. There are 14 residues in the CDR3. The germline V gene encodes CDR1 MDHEN and CDR2 SYDVKM. The CDR3 region is CASSQRTASYEQYF.

The chain links TRBV3-1 to TRBJ2-1; without DNA, the TCRdb call of TRBD1 cannot be checked. CDR1 and CDR2 (germline): LGHDT, YNNKEL (reference sequence). This CDR3 spans 18 amino acids. The CDR3 here is CASSIQRTGDRSYNEQFF.

This chain uses TRBV29-1 with TRBJ1-2; TCRdb's D gene call, TRBD1, goes unchecked for lack of DNA. From germline, CDR1 is SQVTM and CDR2 ANQGSEA. The CDR3 totals 15 residues. CDR3 region: CSVEADRAIPYGYTF.

The rearrangement joins TRBV27 to TRBJ1-6; TCRdb gives TRBD1 as the D gene, but with no DNA this cannot be confirmed. The germline gives CDR1 MNHEY, CDR2 SMNVEV (reference sequence). The CDR3 totals 16 residues. CDR3 residues: CASSLDRDSRRSPLHF.

The rearrangement joins TRBV29-1 to TRBJ1-2. The CDR3 contains 14 residues. CDR1 is SQVTM, CDR2 ANQGSEA, per germline. CDR3 amino acids: CSVDAWEGGYGYTF.

V and J are TRBV12-5 and TRBJ2-1. The CDR3 is 12 residues long. Germline V gene sequence: CDR1 LGHNT, CDR2 FRNRAP. The chain's CDR3 is CASGSIFNEQFF.

The chain joins TRBV9 to TRBJ2-6. The CDR3 loop spans 13 amino acids. The germline gives CDR1 SGDLS, CDR2 YYNGEE. The CDR3 loop reads CASSVDVFGRLTF.

The chain couples TRBV6-2 or TRBV6-3 to TRBJ2-2; as DNA is missing, the TRBD2 call by TCRdb cannot be tested. There are 15 residues in the CDR3. Germline assignment: CDR1 MNHEY and CDR2 SVGEGT. CDR3 sequence reads: CARSYEREVVGELFF.

This rearrangement joins TRBV20-1 to TRBJ2-7. The CDR3 extends over 11 amino acids. Germline V gene lookup returns CDR1 DFQATT and CDR2 SNEGSKA (reference sequence). CDR3 sequence reads: CSARIDYEQYF.

The chain carries TRBV9 and TRBJ2-1. CDR3 length: 12 amino acids. CDR1 is SGDLS, CDR2 YYNGEE, per germline. The CDR3 sequence is CASSVSSSEQFF. Supplemented by reference TRBV9 and TRBJ2-1, the full variable domain reads DSGVTQTPKHLITATGQRVTLRCSPRSGDLSVYWYQQSLDQGLQFLIQYYNGEERAKGNILERFSAQQFPDLHSELNLSSLELGDSALYFCASSVSSSEQFFGPGTRLTVL.

V and J are TRBV13 and TRBJ1-5. This CDR3 spans 12 amino acids. Germline values: CDR1 PRHDT, CDR2 FYEKMQ (reference sequence). The CDR3 loop reads CASSLEGQPQHF.

The CDR3 is CASSAGGASNTGELFF. The V gene is TRBV7-2, the J gene TRBJ2-2; the D gene TCRdb calls, TRBD1, cannot be checked with no DNA. This CDR3 is 16 amino acids long. Looked up from germline, CDR1 is SGHTA and CDR2 is FQGNSA.

V gene TRBV15 combines with J gene TRBJ2-2; TCRdb's assignment of TRBD1 cannot be checked, as there is no DNA. The CDR3 spans 15 residues. Looked up from germline, CDR1 is LNHNV and CDR2 is YYDKDF (reference sequence). CDR3: CATSSDREPTGELFF.

The chain employs TRBV4-2 and TRBJ2-2; TCRdb designates TRBD2, a call that cannot be tested without DNA. From germline, CDR1 is LGHNA and CDR2 YNFKEQ. CDR3 length: 16 amino acids. CDR3 residues: CASSQRGRGGTGELFF.

The chain recombines TRBV7-7 with TRBJ2-5; there is no DNA to check the TCRdb D call of TRBD1. The CDR3 contains 15 residues. Germline lookup yields CDR1 SSHAT and CDR2 FNYEAQ (reference sequence). This chain's CDR3 is CASSLGRGVGETQYF.

This chain connects TRBV25-1 to TRBJ2-7. This CDR3 is 12 amino acids long. Germline-derived CDR1 and CDR2 are MGHDK and SYGVNS. The CDR3 sequence: CASSRSSYEQYF.

The chain recombines TRBV14 with TRBJ2-5; no DNA is available, so the TRBD2 call from TCRdb remains unchecked. This CDR3 comprises 14 residues. Germline V lookup: CDR1 SGHDN, CDR2 FVKESK. The CDR3 spells CASSQVGVRETQYF.

The V gene is TRBV29-1, the J gene TRBJ2-3; TCRdb's assignment of TRBD2 cannot be checked, as there is no DNA. The V gene's germline CDR1 is SQVTM and CDR2 ANQGSEA. The CDR3 sequence is 16 residues long. This chain's CDR3 is CSVVGLAGVVADTQYF.

The V call is TRBV5-4, the J call TRBJ2-5. Looked up from germline, CDR1 is SGHNT and CDR2 is YYREEE (reference sequence). The CDR3 covers 14 residues. The CDR3 protein is CASSFGSPQETQYF.

CDR3 residues: CATGANEKLFF. This chain uses TRBV28 with TRBJ1-4; TCRdb's D call of TRBD1 is untestable without DNA. This CDR3 has 11 residues. Germline V gene lookup returns CDR1 MDHEN and CDR2 SYDVKM.

The J gene is TRBJ1-2, the V gene TRBV28. Germline loops: CDR1 MDHEN, CDR2 SYDVKM. The CDR3 covers 14 residues. The CDR3 is CASSFLGANYGYTF.

The chain employs TRBV29-1 and TRBJ2-3; TCRdb proposes TRBD1, but this gene call is untestable without DNA. Germline lookup yields CDR1 SQVTM and CDR2 ANQGSEA. This CDR3 is 14 amino acids long. The CDR3 protein is CTVIWTLGTDTQYF.

V gene TRBV6-5 combines with J gene TRBJ2-7; TCRdb indicates TRBD2, and absent DNA this call remains unverified. Germline V lookup: CDR1 MNHEY, CDR2 SVGAGI. This CDR3 spans 13 amino acids. The CDR3 spells CASSPAGGNEQYF.

The CDR3: CASSFLQSSYNEQFF. This rearrangement joins TRBV28 to TRBJ2-1. The CDR3 is made up of 15 amino acids. Per germline, CDR1 MDHEN and CDR2 SYDVKM.

V and J are TRBV12-3 or TRBV12-4 and TRBJ1-2; TCRdb proposes TRBD1, but this gene call is untestable without DNA. The CDR3 consists of 13 residues. The CDR3: CASSFDSLYGYTF.